The 17 T cell receptor beta chains given below trace back to one sample, sequenced in a study of shared clonotypes between healthy human individuals. Assay used: immunoSEQ multiplex PCR; TCRdb lists only in-frame clones, some missing. There are more than 450,000 clones in the sample; 60% to 85% occur only once, and approximately 13% lies in the top ten. Input material: PBMCs. The receptors here all came from a woman in her thirties or forties in good health. Some clones in this sample may be carry-over from other donors' samples.

The V gene is TRBV5-1, the J gene TRBJ2-1, with 7 bases aligning to TRBD1. After removal of 0 bases from V and 4 bases from J, the junction contained 7 bases not matched to a gene. In germline, CDR1 is SGHRS, CDR2 YFSETQ. This CDR3 is built from 16 residues. CDR3 in amino acids: CASSLASTGFYNEQFF. Written as DNA, the CDR3 is TGCGCCAGCAGCTTGGCCTCGACAGGGTTTTACAATGAGCAGTTCTTC.

The chain is built from TRBV15 and TRBJ2-1, with D unclear. CDR3 size: 16 residues. V was shortened by 0 bases and J by 7 bases, with 16 bases between the two germline ends. Germline CDR1 is LNHNV and CDR2 is YYDKDF (reference sequence). In DNA form, the CDR3 reads TGTGCCACCAGCAGAGAGGCCGGGCTCAATGCAAATGAGCAGTTCTTC. Translating gives CATSREAGLNANEQFF.

The gene calls are TRBV7-8 and TRBJ1-1; no definite D call. The CDR3 is 13 residues long. CDR1 is SGHVS, CDR2 FQNEAQ, per germline. The V end was cut by 2 bases, the J end by 4 bases, with 8 bases between. CDR3 in amino acids: CASSLRGGTEAFF. The CDR3 DNA follows: TGTGCCAGCAGCTTACGGGGAGGCACTGAAGCTTTCTTT.

Of note for this clone: Other DNA variants within this sample encode the same CDR3. The genes are TRBV2 and TRBJ2-7; D is undetermined. The V end lost 3 bases, the J end lost 4 bases, and 4 bases lay between the germline ends. The CDR3 length is 11 residues. Germline assignment: CDR1 SNHLY and CDR2 FYNNEI. The CDR3 nucleotides read TGTGCCAGCAGTGATTTTTACGAGCAGTACTTC. This encodes CASSDFYEQYF.

The chain couples TRBV5-4 to TRBJ1-2, with D possibly matching TRBD1 (5 bases). The germline CDR1 and CDR2 sequences are SGHNT and YYREEE (reference sequence). CDR3 length: 12 amino acids. V gave up 4 bases and J gave up 8 bases, with 12 bases separating them. The DNA for the CDR3 is TGTGCCAGCAGCGACGACAGACCCGGCTACACCTTC. It encodes CASSDDRPGYTF.

The V call is TRBV9, the J call TRBJ2-2; 8 nucleotides line up with TRBD1. This CDR3 is 18 amino acids long. J gave up 0 bases and V 3 bases, and 10 bases lay outside the gene matches. Germline CDR1 is SGDLS and CDR2 is YYNGEE. The CDR3 bases are TGTGCCAGCAGCGGAGTACTAGCAGGGGGCCCGAACACCGGGGAGCTGTTTTTT. Protein product: CASSGVLAGGPNTGELFF. Looking up the rest from reference TRBV9 and TRBJ2-2 gives the full variable domain: DSGVTQTPKHLITATGQRVTLRCSPRSGDLSVYWYQQSLDQGLQFLIQYYNGEERAKGNILERFSAQQFPDLHSELNLSSLELGDSALYFCASSGVLAGGPNTGELFFGEGSRLTVL.

This chain joins TRBV15 and TRBJ1-4; 7 bases agree with TRBD1. In germline, CDR1 is LNHNV, CDR2 YYDKDF (reference sequence). J lost 7 bases, V lost 5 bases, and 4 bases had no gene match. This CDR3 is 13 amino acids long. DNA of the CDR3: TGTGCCACCAGCGGGAACAGGGGTGAAAAACTGTTTTTT. Its protein is CATSGNRGEKLFF.

The V call is TRBV30, the J call TRBJ2-6, with D possibly matching TRBD1 (5 bases). CDR1 is GTSNPN, CDR2 SVGIG, per germline (reference sequence). V was pared by 5 bases and J by 1 base, with 9 bases between. The CDR3 is made up of 14 amino acids. The CDR3 nucleotides read TGTGCCTGGTTTCAGGGATCTGGGGCCAACGTCCTGACTTTC. Its translation: CAWFQGSGANVLTF. Supplemented by reference TRBV30 and TRBJ2-6, the full variable domain reads SQTIHQWPATLVQPVGSPLSLECTVEGTSNPNLYWYRQAAGRGLQLLFYSVGIGQISSEVPQNLSASRPQDRQFILSSKKLLLSDSGFYLCAWFQGSGANVLTFGAGSRLTVL.

This chain connects TRBV27 to TRBJ1-1, with D hard to call. The germline V gene encodes CDR1 MNHEY and CDR2 SMNVEV (reference sequence). This CDR3 is 13 amino acids long. Trimming left V 2 bases short and J 3 bases short, with 7 bases between. The DNA for the CDR3 is TGTGCCAGCAGTTTACCCGGGGACACTGAAGCTTTCTTT. Protein: CASSLPGDTEAFF.

This chain links TRBV6-6 with TRBJ2-6, with D perhaps TRBD2 (5 bases). The CDR3 sequence is 14 residues long. The V end was cut by 6 bases, the J end by 0 bases, with 6 bases between. Germline V CDR1 and CDR2: MNHNY, SVGAGI (reference sequence). DNA for the CDR3: TGTGCCAGCAGCCGGGACTCTGGGGCCAACGTCCTGACTTTC. It specifies CASSRDSGANVLTF.

This chain joins TRBV28 and TRBJ2-7; D call uncertain. The CDR3 extends over 14 amino acids. Deletions cut 5 bases from V and 2 bases from J, with 13 bases between. Germline CDR1 reads MDHEN; CDR2 reads SYDVKM. This CDR3 reads CASSTPIDAYEQYF. DNA for the CDR3: TGTGCCAGCAGTACTCCCATCGACGCCTACGAGCAGTACTTC.

The V and J genes are TRBV7-2 and TRBJ2-3, with TRBD2 matching 11 bases. Looked up from germline, CDR1 is SGHTA and CDR2 is FQGNSA. The junction had 9 bases not matched to a gene; V was cut back by 5 bases and J by 5 bases. This CDR3 spans 16 amino acids. The CDR3 region is CASSPDLAGGGDTQYF. The CDR3 DNA is TGTGCCAGCAGCCCGGATCTAGCGGGAGGCGGAGATACGCAGTATTTT.

Comment on this clone: In the same sample, other DNA sequences code for this CDR3. The V and J genes are TRBV18 and TRBJ2-7; D uncertain. V gave up 3 bases and J gave up 7 bases, with 7 bases separating them. CDR1 is KGHSH, CDR2 LQKENI, per germline. The CDR3 has 11 residues. CDR3 residues: CASSPAYEQYF. CDR3 DNA sequence: TGTGCCAGCTCACCTGCTTATGAGCAGTACTTC.

This rearrangement joins TRBV19 to TRBJ2-6; possibly TRBD1 for D (5 bases). Per the germline V gene, CDR1 is LNHDA and CDR2 is SQIVND (reference sequence). The CDR3 totals 16 residues. V lost 5 bases and J 2 bases, leaving 13 bases between the germline ends. CDR3 DNA sequence: TGTGCCAGTAGTGACAACAGGCGCACTGGGGCCAACGTCCTGACTTTC. Protein product: CASSDNRRTGANVLTF.

On this clone: Other DNA sequences in this sample translate to the same CDR3. The chain uses TRBV5-1 and TRBJ2-7; D is ambiguous. Germline V gene sequence: CDR1 SGHRS, CDR2 YFSETQ. The CDR3 spans 12 residues. V lost 0 bases to trimming and J lost 4 bases, with 5 bases between them. The CDR3 DNA is TGCGCCAGCAGCTTGGAAGGGTACGAGCAGTACTTC. It is translated as CASSLEGYEQYF. Using reference TRBV5-1 and TRBJ2-7 for the parts outside the CDR3, the full variable domain is KAGVTQTPRYLIKTRGQQVTLSCSPISGHRSVSWYQQTPGQGLQFLFEYFSETQRNKGNFPGRFSGRQFSNSRSEMNVSTLELGDSALYLCASSLEGYEQYFGPGTRLTVT.

This rearrangement joins TRBV9 to TRBJ2-2, with TRBD2 identical over 9 bases. The germline V gene encodes CDR1 SGDLS and CDR2 YYNGEE. The V gene end was trimmed by 4 bases and the J gene end by 5 bases; junction bases not matched to a gene: 6. The CDR3 loop spans 15 amino acids. This CDR3 reads CASSFSGSQTGELFF. The CDR3, as DNA: TGTGCCAGCAGCTTTAGCGGGAGTCAAACCGGGGAGCTGTTTTTT.

The chain links TRBV14 to TRBJ1-6, with TRBD1 as a possible D gene (5 bases). Trimming removed 1 base at V and 14 bases at J, with 15 bases between. Germline V lookup: CDR1 SGHDN, CDR2 FVKESK. The CDR3 length is 14 residues. In DNA, the CDR3 is TGTGCCAGCAGCCAAGGCTGGGGGAACAAAGCCCTCCACTTT. It yields the protein CASSQGWGNKALHF.